This entry features one T cell receptor beta chain sequence. Its target is not known. The data were obtained in a study of CD8+ T cells in alopecia areata. RNA extraction was followed by reverse transcription into cDNA, which acted as the sequencing template. Profiling relied on immunoSEQ multiplex PCR, and the TCRdb table lists in-frame clones only, not all of them. The table includes about 110,000 clones, 50% to 70% detected once. Per the germline V gene, CDR1 is SNHLY and CDR2 is FYNNEI. The CDR3 loop spans 16 amino acids. The V gene end was trimmed by 7 bases and the J gene end by 5 bases; junction bases not matched to a gene: 7. Study-wide findings and caveats: Clonality was higher in lesional than normal scalp, especially in alopecia totalis/universalis.

The clonotype comes from a human donor with alopecia areata. Sequencing was performed on NKG2D-low CD8+ T cells sorted from blood. V and J are TRBV2 and TRBJ2-1, with TRBD2 matching 14 bases. The DNA of the CDR3 is TGTGCCAGCAATACGGGACTAGCGGGAGTGGACAATGAGCAGTTCTTC. This gives the protein CASNTGLAGVDNEQFF.